This record covers a single T cell receptor beta chain. Which antigen it targets is not known. No much larger clonotype is one base removed from it; base qualities were not supplied. Reading from cysteine to phenylalanine, the CDR3 counts 16 amino acids. Solely the CDR3 DNA is kept, with 48 bases framed from the first base. The germline V gene encodes CDR1 SEHNR and CDR2 FQNEAQ (reference sequence). Trimming leaves V shorter by 5 bases and J shorter by 2 bases, with the junction holding 9 bases beyond the gene matches. The data were obtained in a study of early T cells in non-severe SARS-CoV-2 infection (dated by TCRdb to the early 2020s). As for the study more broadly: Bulk RNA from unsorted whole blood was used for TCR sequencing, so alpha and beta chains could not be paired.

What the work shows at the level of the full study, not this receptor alone: VDJdb matching was skewed toward anti-spike CD8 responses, so virus-specific expansions were likely underestimated and private and CD4 specificities were missed.

This was a case-control study nested in a cohort of healthcare workers in London, UK, who had nasopharyngeal swab PCR tests and blood samples taken every week. Between 23 and 31 March 2020, the week of the UK lockdown, healthcare workers were enrolled and then followed up weekly for as long as 16 weeks. The library was prepared using 5' RACE. The sequencer listed for this sample is NextSeq 500. Unique molecular identifiers were attached to individual cDNA molecules in the TCR library protocol so that sequencing error and PCR bias could be corrected. Sequencing covered both TCR alpha and beta chains, and within each sample the abundances of alpha and beta sequences were tightly co-correlated. The authors' analysis ran thus. Decombinator V4 was used to perform V gene, J gene and CDR3 annotation of TCR sequences. Expanded TCRs were defined as changing significantly between any two time points under a Poisson model with p below 0.0001. TCR abundances were normalised to the total number of TCRs sequenced in each sample and reported as counts per million. TRAV1-2 paired with TRAJ12, TRAJ20 or TRAJ33 defined MAIT TCRs, while TRAV10 paired with TRAJ18 defined iNKT TCRs. VDJdb, accessed 1 November 2021, was searched for CMV, EBV and SARS-CoV-2 annotated TCRs, with TCRs annotated for multiple antigens excluded. The public reads were reanalyzed by TCRdb: fastp trimming at Q25, MiXCR alignment, in-frame beta chains only. Merged by CDR3 protein, the rows form single entries marked with the most common genes and DNA. The V and J calls come from TCRdb's annotation, not from the publication. The sample data list about 90,000 distinct CDR3 sequences, and 9.5% to 15% of these were observed just once. Nearly 4.5% of the sample goes to the ten largest clones.

The starting material was whole blood, obtained at baseline. The TCR was taken from an adult who was a healthcare worker with PCR-confirmed SARS-CoV-2 infection or an uninfected control (not recorded which). The rearrangement joined TRBV7-9 to TRBJ1-3; TRBD1 fits 7 bases in the junction. The CDR3 reads CASSPRQGSTGNTIYF. The sequence in DNA is TGTGCCAGCAGCCCTCGACAGGGATCCACTGGAAACACCATATATTTT. The full variable domain, with segments outside the CDR3 supplied by the reference TRBV7-9 and TRBJ1-3 proteins, appears as DTGVSQNPRHKITKRGQNVTFRCDPISEHNRLYWYRQTLGQGPEFLTYFQNEAQLEKSRLLSDRFSAERPKGSFSTLEIQRTEQGDSAMYLCASSPRQGSTGNTIYFGEGSWLTVV.